The clone carrying this TCR beta chain was seen ten or more times. What it binds is unknown. Trimming removed 2 bases from V and 5 bases from J, with 15 bases in between. The CDR3 is 15 residues long. The data were taken from a study of T cells in Graves' hyperthyroidism and ophthalmopathy. Whole-study findings and limits: Researchers report that a 13 V-J model separated ophthalmopathy from stable hyperthyroidism.

The source of the PBMCs was over 8.5 ml of fresh peripheral blood. Amplification of TCR beta CDR3 regions used RNA as the template. RT-PCR in the first round (using the HTBI primer set) targeted the TCR CDR3. From the multiplex PCR reads, TCRdb called clonotypes with MiXCR, one entry per CDR3 protein. The sample yields hundreds of thousands of distinct CDR3 sequences, approximately 16% seen once. V usage is TRBV12-3 or TRBV12-4 and J usage is TRBJ1-2, with D maybe TRBD1 (6 bases). The receptor was isolated from a woman in her fifties or sixties with Graves' ophthalmopathy. Sequencing was carried out using blood. This CDR3 reads CASSLRGEGWYGYTF. CDR3 nucleotide sequence: TGTGCCAGCAGTTTAAGGGGGGAGGGTTGGTATGGCTACACCTTC.